The 3 T cell receptor beta chains below were found in one sample sequenced in a study of cytomegalovirus exposure and HLA in healthy donors. With 60 Vbeta and 13 Jbeta primers, the PCR was carried out. The table came from immunoSEQ multiplex PCR; TCRdb's copy has only in-frame clones and leaves some out. The sample consists of roughly 160,000 clones, approximately 88% of them appearing once. The sequenced material came from PBMCs. The receptors stem from a woman in her 30s in good health and CMV-seronegative.

The gene calls are TRBV7-2 and TRBJ2-2, with D tentatively TRBD2 (5 bases). This CDR3 has 15 amino acids. Germline V gene data show CDR1 as SGHTA and CDR2 as FQGNSA. V was clipped by 0 bases and J by 5 bases, with 10 bases between them. The CDR3 here is CASSLAATKTGELFF. The CDR3 bases are TGTGCCAGCAGCTTAGCTGCGACTAAGACCGGGGAGCTGTTTTTT.

The rearrangement uses TRBV29-1 and TRBJ1-1; D might be TRBD1 (5 bases). V gave up 1 base and J gave up 10 bases, with 19 bases separating them. Germline V gene data show CDR1 as SQVTM and CDR2 as ANQGSEA. CDR3 length: 14 amino acids. The CDR3 bases are TGCAGCGTTGAAGGGGGTCCAGACAGCCGGCGAGCTTTCTTT. This codes for CSVEGGPDSRRAFF.

The V and J genes are TRBV13 and TRBJ1-2; tentative D call: TRBD1 (5 bases). The CDR3 has 12 residues. The V and J ends lost 3 bases and 8 bases respectively, with 10 bases between them. Germline CDR1 reads PRHDT; CDR2 reads FYEKMQ (reference sequence). CDR3 coding DNA: TGTGCCAGCAGCTTCCAGGGAGGGGGCTACACCTTC. It is translated as CASSFQGGGYTF.